A single sample is the source of the 9 T cell receptor beta chains below, sequenced in a study of OX40 agonist ivuxolimab in advanced cancers. Preparation of the library involved the immunoSEQ multiplex PCR assay. The clones in this table, taken by TCRdb from immuneACCESS, are in-frame only. Not every clone is retained; where verified, under half of the shortfall comes from an unresolved V gene, and the cause of the rest is unknown. Recorded for this sample are about 40,000 clones; roughly nine tenths of them occurred a single time. Of the sample, 4.7% is held by the ten largest clones. This specimen consisted of CD4+ or CD8+ T cells sorted from blood, obtained in a trial of the OX40 agonist ivuxolimab. The receptor set was obtained from an adult with an advanced solid tumor such as melanoma, head and neck, liver or kidney cancer.

J is TRBJ2-5 and V is TRBV5-4; perhaps TRBD2 as D (6 bases). The CDR3 length is 14 residues. V lost 1 base and J 1 base, leaving 8 bases between the germline ends. Germline values: CDR1 SGHNT, CDR2 YYREEE (reference sequence). CDR3 DNA: TGTGCCAGCAGCTTGTCGGGGGTCCAAGAGACCCAGTACTTC. It yields the protein CASSLSGVQETQYF.

The J gene is TRBJ2-5, the V gene TRBV5-4, with a possible D match to TRBD2 (6 bases). The germline V gene encodes CDR1 SGHNT and CDR2 YYREEE (reference sequence). V lost 1 base and J lost 4, with 14 bases in between. The CDR3 sequence is 15 residues long. The CDR3 nucleotides are TGTGCCAGCAGCTTGCTTGGACCCGGGGGAGAGACCCAGTACTTC. Encoded protein: CASSLLGPGGETQYF.

The V gene is TRBV28, the J gene TRBJ2-7, with TRBD2 matching 8 bases. Germline assignment: CDR1 MDHEN and CDR2 SYDVKM. The CDR3 loop spans 15 amino acids. V shed 1 base, J shed 3 bases, and the junction held 5 bases outside the gene matches. This chain's CDR3 is CASSLYGGRRYEQYF. The CDR3 bases are TGTGCCAGCAGTTTATATGGCGGGAGGCGCTACGAGCAGTACTTC.

This clone has a handful of counts. The chain combines TRBV10-1 with TRBJ2-3; possible D gene TRBD2, 5 bases. The V end lost 0 bases, the J end lost 4 bases, and 11 bases lay between the germline ends. Germline-derived CDR1 and CDR2 are WNHNN and SYGVQD (reference sequence). CDR3 length equals 15 residues. The CDR3 protein is CASSESGVTADTQYF. In DNA form, the CDR3 reads TGCGCCAGCAGTGAGTCGGGAGTGACGGCAGATACGCAGTATTTT.

The chain couples TRBV30 to TRBJ2-3; 8 bases line up with TRBD1. With 3 bases clipped from V and 2 bases from J, the junction kept 4 bases outside the gene matches. CDR1 and CDR2 (germline): GTSNPN, SVGIG (reference sequence). There are 14 residues in the CDR3. Written as DNA, the CDR3 is TGTGCCTGGAGGCGGACAGGGCTCACAGATACGCAGTATTTT. Its protein is CAWRRTGLTDTQYF.

The chain employs TRBV10-1 and TRBJ2-5; TRBD2 matches at 8 bases. CDR1 and CDR2 (germline): WNHNN, SYGVQD (reference sequence). This CDR3 is 16 amino acids long. The V segment lost 0 bases and the J segment 2 bases; nucleotides outside the gene matches: 5. The CDR3 sequence is CASSESRGAGQETQYF. CDR3 in DNA: TGCGCCAGCAGTGAGTCGCGGGGGGCAGGGCAAGAGACCCAGTACTTC.

The chain uses TRBV30 and TRBJ1-1; D is uncertain. The V gene lost 4 bases and the J gene lost 1 base, with 10 bases spanning the gap. The CDR3 contains 13 residues. Germline V CDR1 and CDR2: GTSNPN, SVGIG (reference sequence). This CDR3 reads CAWTPDTNTEAFF. The DNA for the CDR3 is TGTGCCTGGACACCAGACACGAACACTGAAGCTTTCTTT.

The V and J genes are TRBV6-6 and TRBJ1-5; 9 nucleotides line up with TRBD1. Germline V lookup: CDR1 MNHNY, CDR2 SVGAGI (reference sequence). This CDR3 region has 16 residues. J lost 6 bases, V lost 5 bases, and 11 bases had no gene match. The CDR3: CASSHKAQGAGQPQHF. The CDR3 DNA sequence: TGTGCCAGCAGTCATAAGGCACAGGGGGCTGGTCAGCCCCAGCATTTT.

This sequence joins TRBV6-6 and TRBJ1-5; the D is unclear. V was pared by 8 bases and J by 0 bases, with 5 bases between. CDR3 size: 12 residues. Germline lookup yields CDR1 MNHNY and CDR2 SVGAGI (reference sequence). The CDR3 DNA reads TGTGCCAGCGCAGCTAGCAATCAGCCCCAGCATTTT. Translating it yields CASAASNQPQHF.